One T cell receptor (beta chain) is described in this entry. Its antigen is not identified. The data stem from a study of PD-1 blockade in classical Hodgkin lymphoma. Profiling relied on immunoSEQ multiplex PCR, and the TCRdb table lists in-frame clones only, not all of them. The data show some 64,000 clones, approximately 89% seen once. Findings and limits, study-wide: Baseline diversity in complete responders resembled that of newly diagnosed patients.

All trial patients relapsed after autologous stem cell transplantation. This CDR3 spans 18 amino acids. The ends were cut back, 1 base at V and 2 bases at J, with 19 bases in the middle. CDR1 and CDR2 (germline): LGHNT, FRNRAP. The sequence was obtained from a human donor with classical Hodgkin lymphoma. The chain joins TRBV12-5 to TRBJ2-3, with D perhaps matching TRBD2 (7 bases). The specimen comprised peripheral blood mononuclear cells (PBMCs), sampled at baseline. The CDR3 is CASGLARGGDFLTDTQYF. The CDR3, as DNA: TGTGCTAGTGGTTTGGCCAGAGGGGGGGACTTCCTCACAGATACGCAGTATTTT.